The 24 T cell receptor beta chains in this list originate from one sample, sequenced in a study of blood T cell repertoires in COVID-19. Generated by immunoSEQ multiplex PCR, the TCRdb table keeps only in-frame clones and is missing some. The table has roughly 390,000 clones, around 87% seen once. Sequencing input: peripheral blood. These TCRs come from a woman in her twenties or thirties with COVID-19, enrolled during active disease.

This clone has only one observation. The chain couples TRBV18 to TRBJ2-2, with D tentatively TRBD2 (6 bases). The germline V gene encodes CDR1 KGHSH and CDR2 LQKENI. V was shortened by 3 bases and J by 7 bases, with 9 bases between the two germline ends. CDR3 length: 13 residues. This CDR3 reads CASSPLADGELFF. The CDR3 coding sequence is TGTGCCAGCTCACCCTTAGCGGACGGGGAGCTGTTTTTT.

This clone came up once. The chain links TRBV4-1 to TRBJ2-3; a possible D gene is TRBD2 (6 bases). The CDR3 loop spans 16 amino acids. Deletions cut 4 bases from V and 3 bases from J, with 17 bases between. Germline V gene lookup returns CDR1 MGHRA and CDR2 YSYEKL. The CDR3 here is CASSPAAGTGTDTQYF. The DNA for the CDR3 is TGCGCCAGCAGCCCCGCGGCGGGGACGGGTACAGATACGCAGTATTTT.

This clone occurred once. The chain combines TRBV5-4 with TRBJ2-2; TRBD1 might be the D (6 bases). CDR3 size: 16 residues. Germline values: CDR1 SGHNT, CDR2 YYREEE (reference sequence). V was shortened by 3 bases and J by 5 bases, with 17 bases between the two germline ends. CDR3 loop: CASSYPGTLRTGELFF. CDR3 DNA: TGTGCCAGCAGCTACCCCGGGACATTGAGAACCGGGGAGCTGTTTTTT. The variable domain in full, completed from reference TRBV5-4 and TRBJ2-2, reads ETGVTQSPTHLIKTRGQQVTLRCSSQSGHNTVSWYQQALGQGPQFIFQYYREEENGRGNFPPRFSGLQFPNYSSELNVNALELDDSALYLCASSYPGTLRTGELFFGEGSRLTVL.

Here the CDR3 DNA reads TGCGCCAGCAGCTCCGGGGCTAGCGGATTGGGCGGGGAGCTGTTTTTT. As protein: CASSSGASGLGGELFF. This chain uses TRBV5-1 with TRBJ2-2; 7 positions agree with TRBD2. The CDR3 sequence is 16 residues long. V shed 3 bases and J 7 bases; nucleotides not matched to a gene: 12. The germline gives CDR1 SGHRS, CDR2 YFSETQ. Complete variable domain (other parts from reference TRBV5-1 and TRBJ2-2): KAGVTQTPRYLIKTRGQQVTLSCSPISGHRSVSWYQQTPGQGLQFLFEYFSETQRNKGNFPGRFSGRQFSNSRSEMNVSTLELGDSALYLCASSSGASGLGGELFFGEGSRLTVL.

This chain connects TRBV12-3 or TRBV12-4 to TRBJ1-5; D is possibly TRBD1 (6 bases). The CDR3 sequence is 13 residues long. V dropped 3 bases and J dropped 5 bases, with 8 bases sitting between them. CDR3 sequence (DNA): TGTGCCAGCAGTTTGGGGGCCGATCAGCCCCAGCATTTT. This translates into CASSLGADQPQHF.

This clone was detected only a few times. The V gene is TRBV28, the J gene TRBJ1-3; 7 positions match TRBD1. CDR1 and CDR2 from the germline V gene are MDHEN and SYDVKM. V gave up 5 bases and J gave up 4 bases; unmatched junction bases: 5. The CDR3 consists of 14 residues. CDR3 sequence (DNA): TGTGCCAGCAGTACCCGGACAGGAGGAAACACCATATATTTT. Amino acids: CASSTRTGGNTIYF.

The chain employs TRBV5-1 and TRBJ1-4; 8 bases fit TRBD1. Germline loops: CDR1 SGHRS, CDR2 YFSETQ. J gave up 8 bases and V 3 bases, and 9 bases lay outside the gene matches. The CDR3 runs 15 residues. CDR3 DNA: TGCGCCAGCAGCTCCCCCGGACAGGGTAGAGAAAAACTGTTTTTT. It translates to CASSSPGQGREKLFF.

The chain employs TRBV5-4 and TRBJ2-3, with TRBD2 matching over 11 bases. This CDR3 has 17 residues. Unmatched junction bases numbered 9, after V lost 3 bases and J lost 3 bases. Germline CDR1 is SGHNT and CDR2 is YYREEE (reference sequence). As DNA, the CDR3 is TGTGCCAGCAGCTCACGGTTGGGACTAGCGGAAACAGATACGCAGTATTTT. As protein: CASSSRLGLAETDTQYF.

The CDR3 region is CASRKTGINSPLHF. DNA for the CDR3: TGTGCCAGCAGGAAAACAGGGATTAATTCACCCCTCCACTTT. The chain recombines TRBV6-5 with TRBJ1-6; the D gene is possibly TRBD1 (6 bases). CDR1 is MNHEY and CDR2 is SVGAGI in the germline V gene. This CDR3 is built from 14 residues. V lost 6 bases and J lost 6, with 12 bases in between.

The V gene is TRBV30, the J gene TRBJ2-1; D gene unclear. The CDR3 loop spans 13 amino acids. Trimming stripped 0 bases from V and 5 bases from J, with 8 bases between. CDR1 is GTSNPN, CDR2 SVGIG, per germline (reference sequence). CDR3 bases: TGTGCCTGGAGTGTAGGAGCCCACAATGAGCAGTTCTTC. Its translation is CAWSVGAHNEQFF.

V usage is TRBV21-1 and J usage is TRBJ2-2; the table's D call TRBD2 went unverified against the DNA. TRBV21-1 is a recognized pseudogene. The CDR3 spans 17 residues. The CDR3 loop reads CASSKDCGRRFIGELFF. The CDR3 DNA sequence: TGTGCCAGCAGCAAAGACTGCGGGAGAAGGTTTATCGGGGAGCTGTTTTTT.

J is TRBJ2-2 and V is TRBV5-1; 7 bases agree with TRBD1. The length of the CDR3 is 15 residues. The J segment lost 4 bases and the V segment lost 4 bases, leaving 7 bases of the junction unmatched. Germline V gives CDR1 SGHRS, CDR2 YFSETQ. This CDR3 reads CASSPGQVGTGELFF. CDR3 DNA sequence: TGCGCCAGCAGCCCCGGACAGGTCGGCACCGGGGAGCTGTTTTTT.

The table lists this clone with a count of one. The chain joins TRBV12-3 or TRBV12-4 to TRBJ2-5, with D tentatively TRBD2 (6 bases). The CDR3 consists of 13 residues. Trimming took off 7 bases at V and 5 bases at J, with 14 bases between the two ends. The CDR3 is CASTWRERETQYF. DNA of the CDR3: TGTGCCAGCACTTGGAGGGAGCGGGAGACCCAGTACTTC.

This chain connects TRBV27 to TRBJ1-3, with 8 bases aligning to TRBD1. Germline CDR1 MNHEY, CDR2 SMNVEV (reference sequence). The CDR3 has 14 residues. The V and J ends lost 5 bases and 4 bases, in that order; junction bases with no gene match: 4. This CDR3 reads CASSPGTGGNTIYF. The CDR3 bases are TGTGCCAGCAGTCCCGGGACAGGCGGAAACACCATATATTTT.

V and J are TRBV7-2 and TRBJ1-6; D ambiguous. V lost 7 bases, J lost 4 bases, and 14 bases lay in between. Germline CDR1 and CDR2: SGHTA and FQGNSA. The CDR3 spans 15 residues. In DNA form, the CDR3 reads TGTGCCAGCACCGATCGGGGTTGGTATAATTCACCCCTCCACTTT. Protein sequence: CASTDRGWYNSPLHF.

This chain joins TRBV6-4 and TRBJ2-7; perhaps TRBD1 as D (6 bases). The CDR3 runs to 13 residues. V was cut by 11 bases and J by 3 bases, with 17 bases left in between. In germline, CDR1 is MRHNA, CDR2 SNTAGT. This chain's CDR3 is CAVGPGQNYEQYF. The CDR3 coding sequence is TGTGCCGTAGGACCGGGACAAAACTACGAGCAGTACTTC.

The rearrangement joins TRBV15 to TRBJ2-1; possibly TRBD2 for D (5 bases). Trimming took off 1 base at V and 5 bases at J, with 15 bases between the two ends. Germline V gene sequence: CDR1 LNHNV, CDR2 YYDKDF (reference sequence). There are 16 residues in the CDR3. CDR3 region: CATSRAISAPNNEQFF. CDR3 bases: TGTGCCACCAGCAGAGCTATTAGCGCGCCTAACAATGAGCAGTTCTTC.

V gene TRBV19 combines with J gene TRBJ2-7; 9 bases match TRBD2. Germline V lookup: CDR1 LNHDA, CDR2 SQIVND (reference sequence). With 5 bases clipped from V and 5 bases from J, the junction kept 7 bases outside the gene matches. The CDR3 extends over 14 amino acids. This CDR3 is CASSGLAGPHEQYF. The CDR3 DNA is TGTGCCAGTAGTGGTCTAGCGGGACCCCACGAGCAGTACTTC.

The J gene is TRBJ2-1, the V gene TRBV7-2; TRBD2 matches at 8 bases. V lost 7 bases and J lost 0; bases outside the gene matches: 5. The CDR3 is 15 amino acids. Looked up from germline, CDR1 is SGHTA and CDR2 is FQGNSA. This CDR3 reads CASTPGGGSYNEQFF. The CDR3 DNA reads TGTGCCAGCACCCCGGGGGGGGGCTCCTACAATGAGCAGTTCTTC.

V usage is TRBV28 and J usage is TRBJ2-7; perhaps TRBD2 as D (6 bases). V was clipped by 2 bases and J by 6 bases, with 14 bases between them. CDR1 and CDR2 from the germline V gene are MDHEN and SYDVKM. This CDR3 contains 14 residues. The CDR3: CASSLGGSPGEQYF. The CDR3 DNA reads as TGTGCCAGCAGTTTAGGGGGGAGTCCGGGCGAGCAGTACTTC.

In its sample, this clone was seen a few times. This chain connects TRBV19 to TRBJ1-5; no definite D call. The ends were cut back, 3 bases at V and 5 bases at J, with 14 bases in the middle. The CDR3 spans 15 residues. In germline, CDR1 is LNHDA, CDR2 SQIVND (reference sequence). CDR3 sequence (DNA): TGTGCCAGTAGTATCAATTGGGAGGAGGATCAGCCCCAGCATTTT. Its protein is CASSINWEEDQPQHF. Full variable domain (missing parts from reference TRBV19 and TRBJ1-5): DGGITQSPKYLFRKEGQNVTLSCEQNLNHDAMYWYRQDPGQGLRLIYYSQIVNDFQKGDIAEGYSVSREKKESFPLTVTSAQKNPTAFYLCASSINWEEDQPQHFGDGTRLSIL.

The chain couples TRBV27 to TRBJ1-3; a possible D gene is TRBD1 (6 bases). The CDR3 extends over 15 amino acids. Trimming took 4 bases from V and 2 from J, leaving 12 bases between them. CDR1 is MNHEY, CDR2 SMNVEV, per germline (reference sequence). The CDR3, as DNA: TGTGCCAGCAGTTCGGACAGAAATCCTGGAAACACCATATATTTT. Protein product: CASSSDRNPGNTIYF.

This clone has a count of ten or more. CDR3 sequence reads: CAIKGQGSANYGYTF. The CDR3 DNA is TGTGCCATCAAGGGACAGGGAAGTGCTAACTATGGCTACACCTTC. V usage is TRBV10-3 and J usage is TRBJ1-2, with 9 bases matching TRBD1. CDR1 and CDR2 from the germline V gene are ENHRY and SYGVKD. This CDR3 is 15 amino acids long. V shed 7 bases, J shed 0 bases, and the junction held 6 bases outside the gene matches.

V gene TRBV30 combines with J gene TRBJ2-2; the D gene is possibly TRBD2 (6 bases). Trimming took 2 bases from V and 2 from J, leaving 18 bases between them. The germline V gene has CDR1 GTSNPN and CDR2 SVGIG (reference sequence). This CDR3 is 17 amino acids long. The CDR3 DNA sequence: TGTGCCTGGAGTTCTTATTCCGGGACTCCCAACACCGGGGAGCTGTTTTTT. This sequence encodes CAWSSYSGTPNTGELFF.